Listed here are 24 T cell receptor beta chains from one sample, sequenced in a study of long-term antiretroviral therapy in people with HIV. The authors ran the immunoSEQ assay, v3.0, at survey level. The protocol was immunoSEQ multiplex PCR, while the TCRdb copy is restricted to in-frame clones and leaves out a portion. The data show under 20,000 clones, approximately 72% seen once. The source material was unsorted PBMCs, sampled less than 3.3 years after starting antiretroviral therapy. Receptors originate from a woman in her thirties or forties with HIV.

V is TRBV7-9 and J is TRBJ1-1; D is unresolved. Between the trimmed V and J ends, which lost 6 bases and 3 bases, there was a span of 11 bases. The CDR3 loop spans 13 amino acids. The germline V gene encodes CDR1 SEHNR and CDR2 FQNEAQ (reference sequence). Here the CDR3 DNA reads TGTGCCAGCAGTGGGGAAGGGTACACTGAAGCTTTCTTT. Translated: CASSGEGYTEAFF.

This clone turned up a few times. The rearrangement uses TRBV6-6 and TRBJ1-4, with D possibly TRBD1 on 6 matching bases. Germline CDR1 and CDR2: MNHNY and SVGAGI (reference sequence). CDR3 length: 16 residues. Trimming left V 9 bases short and J 7 bases short, with 24 bases between. The CDR3 reads CASTDSPGRVREKLFF. CDR3 DNA sequence: TGTGCCAGTACGGACAGCCCAGGGAGGGTTCGTGAAAAACTGTTTTTT.

V is TRBV5-6 and J is TRBJ1-6; D remains ambiguous. V was shortened by 3 bases and J by 7 bases, with 14 bases between the two germline ends. Per germline, CDR1 SGHDT and CDR2 YYEEEE. The CDR3 sequence is 15 residues long. The chain's CDR3 is CASSSWGSPNSPLHF. In nucleotides, the CDR3 is TGTGCCAGCAGCTCGTGGGGATCCCCCAATTCACCCCTCCACTTT.

This sequence joins TRBV5-1 and TRBJ1-1; no reliable D call. CDR1 is SGHRS and CDR2 is YFSETQ in the germline V gene. The V end lost 4 bases, the J end lost 5 bases, and 12 bases lay between the germline ends. The CDR3 loop spans 13 amino acids. The chain's CDR3 is CASSTSRETEAFF. The CDR3 DNA reads TGCGCCAGCAGCACAAGTCGGGAAACTGAAGCTTTCTTT.

This clone has a handful of counts. J is TRBJ2-5 and V is TRBV2, with TRBD1 matching 10 bases. Germline trimming cut 1 base from V and 1 base from J; bases unmatched to any gene: 3. The CDR3 has 16 residues. Per germline, CDR1 SNHLY and CDR2 FYNNEI. The DNA of the CDR3 is TGTGCCAGCAGTGAAGGGACAGGGGGTTTCCAAGAGACCCAGTACTTC. Translated: CASSEGTGGFQETQYF.

Notes on this clone: Other DNA sequences within the sample encode an identical CDR3. This chain uses TRBV7-9 with TRBJ2-5; D gene unclear. Germline V gives CDR1 SEHNR, CDR2 FQNEAQ (reference sequence). The CDR3 spans 12 residues. V lost 1 base to trimming and J lost 5 bases, with 5 bases between them. In nucleotides, the CDR3 is TGTGCCAGCAGCTTAGTCCGGGAGACCCAGTACTTC. Translated: CASSLVRETQYF.

CDR3 DNA sequence: TGTGCCAGCAGCTCTAAAACCTCCACTGAAGCTTTCTTT. The encoded protein is CASSSKTSTEAFF. The rearrangement uses TRBV5-6 and TRBJ1-1; the D is unclear. The V end was cut by 3 bases, the J end by 4 bases, with 10 bases between. Germline loops: CDR1 SGHDT, CDR2 YYEEEE. The CDR3 consists of 13 residues.

The CDR3 DNA reads TGTGCCAGCTCACCAAACGACTATGGAAACACCATATATTTT. This encodes CASSPNDYGNTIYF. This rearrangement joins TRBV18 to TRBJ1-3; D is unresolved. The CDR3 length is 14 residues. V was pared by 2 bases and J by 3 bases, with 8 bases between. Germline CDR1 reads KGHSH; CDR2 reads LQKENI.

This rearrangement joins TRBV29-1 to TRBJ2-1; 8 bases align to TRBD2. Germline CDR1 and CDR2: SQVTM and ANQGSEA. This CDR3 has 13 residues. V dropped 6 bases and J dropped 8; count of bases not matched to a gene: 9. CDR3 DNA sequence: TGCAGCGTCGTCGGGACTAGTGTATATGAGCAGTTCTTC. It is translated as CSVVGTSVYEQFF.

This clone is medium-sized (0.01 to 0.1%) within its sample. The chain is built from TRBV10-3 and TRBJ1-2, with D maybe TRBD1 (5 bases). The CDR3 extends over 14 amino acids. The V gene lost 4 bases and the J gene lost 0 bases, with 9 bases spanning the gap. Germline V gene lookup returns CDR1 ENHRY and CDR2 SYGVKD. CDR3 DNA: TGTGCCATCAGTGCTGGGGCGGCTAACTATGGCTACACCTTC. As protein: CAISAGAANYGYTF.

This rearrangement joins TRBV6-5 to TRBJ2-7; possible D gene TRBD2, 7 bases. Per germline, CDR1 MNHEY and CDR2 SVGAGI. V lost 2 bases, J lost 5 bases, and 16 bases lay in between. The CDR3 runs to 15 residues. CDR3 loop: CASSYGGAGRHEQYF. CDR3 coding DNA: TGTGCCAGCAGTTACGGGGGGGCTGGTCGCCACGAGCAGTACTTC.

This chain connects TRBV7-9 to TRBJ2-5, with TRBD1 identical over 7 bases. In germline, CDR1 is SEHNR, CDR2 FQNEAQ (reference sequence). The CDR3 loop spans 17 amino acids. The trim removed 5 bases at V and 5 bases at J, leaving 17 bases unmatched. CDR3 in DNA: TGTGCCAGCAGCCCACAACCCGGGACAGCTTCTTACGAGACCCAGTACTTC. It yields the protein CASSPQPGTASYETQYF.

Concerning this clone: No conserved phenylalanine or tryptophan ends this CDR3, so it is likely a read error. It is unclear where the CDR3 begins or ends on the DNA, so no DNA is shown, and the CDR3 is as TCRdb lists it. This chain connects TRBV6-1 to TRBJ2-3. The CDR3 has 13 amino acids, counting both end residues. The germline V gene encodes CDR1 MNHNS and CDR2 SASEGT. CDR3 sequence reads: CASSEELGTPFEL.

The CDR3 DNA reads as TGCAGCGTTGAACATCTCCTTGGTGGTGGCTACACCTTC. Amino acid sequence: CSVEHLLGGGYTF. This sequence joins TRBV29-1 and TRBJ1-2; no reliable D call. This CDR3 contains 13 residues. Trimming removed 2 bases at V and 7 bases at J, with 14 bases between. Per germline, CDR1 SQVTM and CDR2 ANQGSEA.

The sample holds one count of this clone. This chain uses TRBV5-1 with TRBJ2-7; 9 nucleotides align to TRBD1. V trimming: 4 bases; J trimming: 0 bases; junction bases outside the gene matches: 8. Germline-derived CDR1 and CDR2 are SGHRS and YFSETQ. The CDR3 totals 16 residues. Here the CDR3 reads CASSPLDRGSSYEQYF. CDR3 nucleotides: TGCGCCAGCAGCCCGCTGGACAGGGGAAGCTCCTACGAGCAGTACTTC.

The gene calls are TRBV13 and TRBJ2-6; D gene unclear. The CDR3 is 15 residues long. Trimming removed 5 bases at V and 1 base at J, with 9 bases between. Germline V CDR1 and CDR2: PRHDT, FYEKMQ (reference sequence). The CDR3 sequence is CASSRLGSGANVLTF. The CDR3 bases are TGTGCCAGCAGCCGTCTAGGTTCTGGGGCCAACGTCCTGACTTTC.

V is TRBV27 and J is TRBJ2-5; 8 bases agree with TRBD1. Losses at the gene ends were 1 base for V and 3 bases for J; bases not matched to a gene: 1. The CDR3 contains 14 residues. Germline V gives CDR1 MNHEY, CDR2 SMNVEV (reference sequence). The chain's CDR3 is CASSLWGQEETQYF. CDR3 bases: TGTGCCAGCAGTTTATGGGGACAGGAAGAGACCCAGTACTTC.

The chain uses TRBV9 and TRBJ1-1; TRBD1 is a possible D gene (6 bases). The CDR3 spans 13 residues. Germline lookup yields CDR1 SGDLS and CDR2 YYNGEE. V was clipped by 4 bases and J by 2 bases, with 9 bases between them. The CDR3, as DNA: TGTGCCAGCAGCCAACAGGGAAACACTGAAGCTTTCTTT. Translating gives CASSQQGNTEAFF. The complete variable domain, with remaining parts taken from reference TRBV9 and TRBJ1-1, reads DSGVTQTPKHLITATGQRVTLRCSPRSGDLSVYWYQQSLDQGLQFLIQYYNGEERAKGNILERFSAQQFPDLHSELNLSSLELGDSALYFCASSQQGNTEAFFGQGTRLTVV.

The CDR3 nucleotides read TGTGCCAGCAGCTCGCCCAAACGACGGGCCCTCGGACACTACGAGCAGTACTTC. Translating gives CASSSPKRRALGHYEQYF. The chain carries TRBV5-8 and TRBJ2-7; weak D call: TRBD1 (5 bases). Per germline, CDR1 SGHTS and CDR2 YDEGEE. This CDR3 is 18 amino acids long. V lost 3 bases and J lost 3, with 25 bases in between.

This sequence joins TRBV5-1 and TRBJ2-5; D remains unclear. The CDR3 contains 15 residues. Germline CDR1 SGHRS, CDR2 YFSETQ. Trimming took off 0 bases at V and 0 bases at J, with 9 bases between the two ends. The CDR3 region is CASSLAPQDQETQYF. Written as DNA, the CDR3 is TGCGCCAGCAGCTTGGCCCCTCAGGACCAAGAGACCCAGTACTTC.

The V and J genes are TRBV7-9 and TRBJ2-7; D possibly corresponds to TRBD2 (5 bases). In germline, CDR1 is SEHNR, CDR2 FQNEAQ (reference sequence). The V end lost 4 bases, the J end lost 4 bases, and 8 bases lay between the germline ends. There are 12 residues in the CDR3. CDR3 residues: CASSSGLYEQYF. The CDR3 DNA reads TGTGCCAGCAGCTCAGGACTTTACGAGCAGTACTTC.

CDR3 coding DNA: TGCGCCAGCAGTACTGGGGCTCGGTCACCCCTCCACTTT. This translates into CASSTGARSPLHF. This chain joins TRBV10-1 and TRBJ1-6; tentatively, D is TRBD1 (5 bases). From germline, CDR1 is WNHNN and CDR2 SYGVQD (reference sequence). This CDR3 is built from 13 residues. V was shortened by 5 bases and J by 10 bases, with 12 bases between the two germline ends.

The V call is TRBV6-5, the J call TRBJ2-7; the D gene is possibly TRBD2 (6 bases). With 0 bases removed from V and 0 bases from J, the gap between germline ends came to 12 bases. This CDR3 has 16 residues. Per the germline V gene, CDR1 is MNHEY and CDR2 is SVGAGI. CDR3 region: CASSYSKAGSSYEQYF. For the CDR3, the DNA is TGTGCCAGCAGTTACTCGAAGGCGGGGAGCTCCTACGAGCAGTACTTC.

V is TRBV15 and J is TRBJ2-5; D gene ambiguous. The CDR3 is made up of 15 amino acids. In germline, CDR1 is LNHNV, CDR2 YYDKDF (reference sequence). V was clipped by 0 bases and J by 9 bases, with 17 bases between them. CDR3 sequence: CATSRDSSGLVPQYF. The CDR3 DNA reads TGTGCCACCAGCAGAGATTCATCAGGATTAGTGCCCCAGTACTTC.